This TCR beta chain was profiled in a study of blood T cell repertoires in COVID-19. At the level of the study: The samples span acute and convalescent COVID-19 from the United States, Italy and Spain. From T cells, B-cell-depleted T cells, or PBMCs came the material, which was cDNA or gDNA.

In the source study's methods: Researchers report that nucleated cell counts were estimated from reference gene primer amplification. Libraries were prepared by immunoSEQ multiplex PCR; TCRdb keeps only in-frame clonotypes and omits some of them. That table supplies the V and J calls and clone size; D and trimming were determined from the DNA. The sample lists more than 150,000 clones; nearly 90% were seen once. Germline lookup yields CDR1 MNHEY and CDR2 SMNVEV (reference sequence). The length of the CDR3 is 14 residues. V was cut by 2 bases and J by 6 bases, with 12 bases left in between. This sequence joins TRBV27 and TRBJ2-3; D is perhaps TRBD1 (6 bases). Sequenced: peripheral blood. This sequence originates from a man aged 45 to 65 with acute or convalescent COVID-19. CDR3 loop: CASSLRDKRDTQYF. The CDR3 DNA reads TGTGCCAGCAGTTTAAGGGACAAGCGGGATACGCAGTATTTT.